These 27 T cell receptor beta chains originate from one sample sequenced in a study of shared clonotypes between healthy human individuals (dated by TCRdb to 2018 to 2020). CD8 naive samples were obtained by positive selection for CCR7 among CD45RO-negative cells, yielding a CD45RA+CCR7+ population from which TemRA cells were excluded. Libraries were made using the immunoSEQ multiplex PCR assay. This is the immuneACCESS table as TCRdb keeps it, with only in-frame sequences that have V and J called. A part of the clones is gone; compared with another copy, unresolved V genes explain less than half, and the rest is unexplained. In this sample the table shows some 1,900,000 clones, approximately 94% of which occur a single time. The biggest ten clones account for more than 0.9% of the sample. Input material: naive CD8+ T cells sorted from blood. The cell subset or site label corresponds to: CD45RA+CCR7+. These receptors all stem from a man between 18 and 29 years old in good health.

This clone occurred once. Other DNA sequences of this sample code for an identical CDR3. V is TRBV5-1 and J is TRBJ2-2, with unresolved D. Germline V CDR1 and CDR2: SGHRS, YFSETQ. The CDR3 extends over 12 amino acids. V was cut by 0 bases and J by 6 bases, with 3 bases left in between. This CDR3 is CASSLVAGELFF. The CDR3 DNA sequence: TGCGCCAGCAGCTTGGTGGCCGGGGAGCTGTTTTTT.

On this clone itself: Other nucleotide sequences from this sample produce the same CDR3. The rearrangement joins TRBV5-1 to TRBJ2-7, with 11 nucleotides matching TRBD2. The CDR3 spans 14 residues. The V segment lost 4 bases and the J segment 3 bases; nucleotides outside the gene matches: 3. Germline CDR1 is SGHRS and CDR2 is YFSETQ. The DNA of the CDR3 is TGCGCCAGCAGCCCCGGGACTAGCGGCTACGAGCAGTACTTC. Protein sequence: CASSPGTSGYEQYF.

This chain connects TRBV27 to TRBJ2-1; D is perhaps TRBD1 (6 bases). V lost 6 bases and J 4 bases, leaving 10 bases between the germline ends. CDR1 is MNHEY and CDR2 is SMNVEV in the germline V gene (reference sequence). The CDR3 consists of 13 residues. CDR3 loop: CASRDRSYNEQFF. The CDR3 bases are TGTGCCAGCAGGGACAGAAGTTACAATGAGCAGTTCTTC.

This chain connects TRBV27 to TRBJ2-4; tentatively, D is TRBD1 (5 bases). V gave up 6 bases and J gave up 7 bases, with 19 bases separating them. The CDR3 consists of 15 residues. Germline V lookup: CDR1 MNHEY, CDR2 SMNVEV (reference sequence). CDR3 coding DNA: TGTGCCAGCAGACCTTCGCAGGGCCCAAGGAACATTCAGTACTTC. Protein product: CASRPSQGPRNIQYF.

This clone was counted once. This CDR3 is also generated by other DNA sequences in the sample. The chain links TRBV6-5 to TRBJ2-7; D is uncertain. The germline V gene encodes CDR1 MNHEY and CDR2 SVGAGI. Trimming removed 2 bases at V and 2 bases at J, with 7 bases between. There are 13 residues in the CDR3. CDR3 coding DNA: TGTGCCAGCAGTTACGACGAGACCTACGAGCAGTACTTC. Translating it yields CASSYDETYEQYF.

The chain links TRBV28 to TRBJ1-2; D remains ambiguous. CDR1 MDHEN and CDR2 SYDVKM come from the germline V gene. Trimming stripped 1 base from V and 3 bases from J, with 6 bases between. The CDR3 length is 13 residues. CDR3 sequence reads: CASSLYGDYGYTF. For the CDR3, the DNA is TGTGCCAGCAGTTTATATGGGGACTATGGCTACACCTTC.

The J gene is TRBJ2-7, the V gene TRBV4-1; D gene ambiguous. Trimming stripped 4 bases from V and 4 bases from J, with 17 bases between. Germline-derived CDR1 and CDR2 are MGHRA and YSYEKL. The CDR3 loop spans 15 amino acids. CDR3 DNA sequence: TGCGCCAGCAGCCCCTTAATACGGATTGGGTACGAGCAGTACTTC. Its translation is CASSPLIRIGYEQYF.

V is TRBV5-1 and J is TRBJ2-2; D gene unclear. V shed 0 bases and J shed 5 bases, with 17 bases lying between them. Germline V gives CDR1 SGHRS, CDR2 YFSETQ. This CDR3 has 17 amino acids. The CDR3 DNA follows: TGCGCCAGCAGCTTGGCGAAGTTAGGGTCGACAACCGGGGAGCTGTTTTTT. Translated, it gives CASSLAKLGSTTGELFF. The variable domain in full, with the rest retrieved from reference TRBV5-1 and TRBJ2-2, is KAGVTQTPRYLIKTRGQQVTLSCSPISGHRSVSWYQQTPGQGLQFLFEYFSETQRNKGNFPGRFSGRQFSNSRSEMNVSTLELGDSALYLCASSLAKLGSTTGELFFGEGSRLTVL.

The chain employs TRBV4-3 and TRBJ1-4, with D hard to call. The germline CDR1 and CDR2 sequences are LGHNA and YSLEER. Trimming took off 0 bases at V and 0 bases at J, with 5 bases between the two ends. The CDR3 has 15 residues. The CDR3: CASSQERATNEKLFF. The CDR3 DNA is TGCGCCAGCAGCCAAGAAAGAGCAACTAATGAAAAACTGTTTTTT.

V gene TRBV7-8 combines with J gene TRBJ1-2, with D perhaps matching TRBD1 (6 bases). Germline V gene data show CDR1 as SGHVS and CDR2 as FQNEAQ. CDR3 length: 15 residues. V was pared by 1 base and J by 3 bases, with 12 bases between. The CDR3 loop reads CASSLGSEGDYGYTF. CDR3 DNA: TGTGCCAGCAGCTTAGGGTCCGAGGGGGACTATGGCTACACCTTC. The whole variable domain, filled in from reference TRBV7-8 and TRBJ1-2, reads GAGVSQSPRYKVAKRGQDVALRCDPISGHVSLFWYQQALGQGPEFLTYFQNEAQLDKSGLPSDRFFAERPEGSVSTLKIQRTQQEDSAVYLCASSLGSEGDYGYTFGSGTRLTVV.

The chain recombines TRBV4-3 with TRBJ2-7, with D possibly matching TRBD1 (6 bases). This CDR3 is 15 amino acids long. With 4 bases removed from V and 3 bases from J, the gap between germline ends came to 16 bases. The V gene's germline CDR1 is LGHNA and CDR2 YSLEER. In DNA form, the CDR3 reads TGCGCCAGCAGCCCGATGACAGGAACCGTCTACGAGCAGTACTTC. It translates to CASSPMTGTVYEQYF.

This chain connects TRBV5-6 to TRBJ2-5; D is unresolved. Germline-derived CDR1 and CDR2 are SGHDT and YYEEEE. V shed 2 bases and J shed 5 bases, with 4 bases lying between them. The CDR3 covers 11 residues. The CDR3 region has the DNA TGTGCCAGCAGCTTCCACGAGACCCAGTACTTC. It translates to CASSFHETQYF.

On this clone itself: Other DNA sequences of this sample code for an identical CDR3. The chain has TRBV4-1 and TRBJ2-7; 10 positions agree with TRBD2. The germline V gene has CDR1 MGHRA and CDR2 YSYEKL. After removal of 4 bases from V and 4 bases from J, the junction contained 7 bases not matched to a gene. The CDR3 sequence is 15 residues long. CDR3 protein: CASSPLAGATYEQYF. The CDR3 nucleotides read TGCGCCAGCAGCCCTCTAGCGGGGGCGACGTACGAGCAGTACTTC.

The chain is built from TRBV9 and TRBJ2-5; TRBD1 matches 7 bases. With V trimmed by 2 bases and J by 4 bases, 8 bases remained unmatched. This CDR3 has 15 residues. CDR1 and CDR2 (germline): SGDLS, YYNGEE. CDR3 protein: CASSVRQGEIETQYF. CDR3 nucleotide sequence: TGTGCCAGCAGCGTTCGACAGGGAGAGATAGAGACCCAGTACTTC.

The chain employs TRBV30 and TRBJ1-5; TRBD1 aligns across 7 bases. The germline V gene has CDR1 GTSNPN and CDR2 SVGIG (reference sequence). This CDR3 contains 14 residues. V was clipped by 4 bases and J by 4 bases; unmatched bases: 7. CDR3 sequence (DNA): TGTGCCTGGACTCGGGACAGTTCTAATCAGCCCCAGCATTTT. Amino acids: CAWTRDSSNQPQHF. The full variable domain, completed using reference TRBV30 and TRBJ1-5, is SQTIHQWPATLVQPVGSPLSLECTVEGTSNPNLYWYRQAAGRGLQLLFYSVGIGQISSEVPQNLSASRPQDRQFILSSKKLLLSDSGFYLCAWTRDSSNQPQHFGDGTRLSIL.

This chain connects TRBV5-4 to TRBJ1-6, with 9 bases matching TRBD1. Germline assignment: CDR1 SGHNT and CDR2 YYREEE (reference sequence). The CDR3 is 14 amino acids. The V segment lost 5 bases and the J segment 9 bases; nucleotides outside the gene matches: 6. CDR3 in DNA: TGTGCCAGCAGATCCGGGACAGGGATTTCACCCCTCCACTTT. Translating it yields CASRSGTGISPLHF.

This chain connects TRBV5-6 to TRBJ2-5; D may be TRBD1 or TRBD2 (5 bases each). The CDR3 is 16 amino acids. Trimming stripped 3 bases from V and 3 bases from J, with 18 bases between. CDR1 is SGHDT and CDR2 is YYEEEE in the germline V gene. CDR3 sequence reads: CASSSVPGWGKETQYF. CDR3 nucleotides: TGTGCCAGCAGCTCTGTGCCGGGGTGGGGGAAAGAGACCCAGTACTTC. The entire variable domain, with the rest obtained from reference TRBV5-6 and TRBJ2-5, is as follows: DAGVTQSPTHLIKTRGQQVTLRCSPKSGHDTVSWYQQALGQGPQFIFQYYEEEERQRGNFPDRFSGHQFPNYSSELNVNALLLGDSALYLCASSSVPGWGKETQYFGPGTRLLVL.

The rearrangement joins TRBV11-2 to TRBJ1-3, with 10 nucleotides matching TRBD1. The ends lost 4 bases at V and 1 base at J; junction bases unmatched: 7. The length of the CDR3 is 17 residues. The germline V gene encodes CDR1 SGHAT and CDR2 FQNNGV. The CDR3 region has the DNA TGTGCCAGCAGCTCCCGGGACAGGGGAGGATCTGGAAACACCATATATTTT. Translated: CASSSRDRGGSGNTIYF. The full variable domain, its missing parts supplied by reference TRBV11-2 and TRBJ1-3, is EAGVAQSPRYKIIEKRQSVAFWCNPISGHATLYWYQQILGQGPKLLIQFQNNGVVDDSQLPKDRFSAERLKGVDSTLKIQPAKLEDSAVYLCASSSRDRGGSGNTIYFGEGSWLTVV.

The CDR3 nucleotides are TGTGCCAGTAGTATGACAGCCTGGAACACTGAAGCTTTCTTT. Translation: CASSMTAWNTEAFF. This chain uses TRBV19 with TRBJ1-1, with D perhaps matching TRBD1 (5 bases). V shed 3 bases and J shed 1 base, with 9 bases lying between them. Germline V CDR1 and CDR2: LNHDA, SQIVND (reference sequence). This CDR3 is 14 amino acids long.

The V and J genes are TRBV6-5 and TRBJ1-2; D gene unclear. V was clipped by 5 bases and J by 6 bases, with 13 bases between them. The CDR3 loop spans 13 amino acids. Per the germline V gene, CDR1 is MNHEY and CDR2 is SVGAGI. CDR3 loop: CASSPWTDDGYTF. The DNA for the CDR3 is TGTGCCAGCAGTCCCTGGACGGACGATGGCTACACCTTC.

V gene TRBV7-8 combines with J gene TRBJ2-1; 8 bases match TRBD1. Germline V gene data show CDR1 as SGHVS and CDR2 as FQNEAQ. J was trimmed by 5 bases and V by 5 bases; bases with no gene match: 8. The CDR3 runs to 15 residues. The DNA for the CDR3 is TGTGCCAGCAGCCCCCCTCAACAGGGGGACAATGAGCAGTTCTTC. Encoded protein: CASSPPQQGDNEQFF.

This clone is a singleton in its sample. Other DNA sequences of this sample code for an identical CDR3. V is TRBV4-3 and J is TRBJ2-7; 9 nucleotides match TRBD1. Trimming took 4 bases from V and 3 from J; bases not matched to a gene: 1. The CDR3 runs to 13 residues. Germline CDR1 and CDR2: LGHNA and YSLEER. The CDR3 DNA reads TGCGCCAGCAGCCCGGACAGGGGCTACGAGCAGTACTTC. Translated, it gives CASSPDRGYEQYF.

This clone was recorded only once. In the same sample, other DNA sequences code for this CDR3. This chain links TRBV27 with TRBJ2-3; no firm D call. V was shortened by 1 base and J by 0 bases, with 8 bases between the two germline ends. This CDR3 is 15 amino acids long. Germline CDR1 reads MNHEY; CDR2 reads SMNVEV (reference sequence). The CDR3 region has the DNA TGTGCCAGCAGTTTATTAGCTGCTAGCACAGATACGCAGTATTTT. Translating gives CASSLLAASTDTQYF.

The J gene is TRBJ2-3, the V gene TRBV10-2; the match to TRBD2 covers 7 bases. The CDR3 loop spans 16 amino acids. The junction had 9 bases not matched to a gene; V was cut back by 5 bases and J by 1 base. Germline assignment: CDR1 WSHSY and CDR2 SAAADI. CDR3 residues: CASSMTLAKRTDTQYF. CDR3 coding DNA: TGCGCCAGCAGTATGACACTAGCGAAGCGCACAGATACGCAGTATTTT.

The rearrangement links TRBV4-3 to TRBJ2-7; no clear D gene. Germline V lookup: CDR1 LGHNA, CDR2 YSLEER. This CDR3 comprises 13 residues. Trimming stripped 3 bases from V and 3 bases from J, with 9 bases between. Here the CDR3 reads CASSHGSGYEQYF. The CDR3 DNA follows: TGCGCCAGCAGCCACGGTTCCGGCTACGAGCAGTACTTC.

This sequence joins TRBV6-6 and TRBJ2-5; 9 bases match TRBD2. The V gene's germline CDR1 is MNHNY and CDR2 SVGAGI (reference sequence). The CDR3 has 14 residues. J was trimmed by 2 bases and V by 4 bases; bases with no gene match: 2. DNA for the CDR3: TGTGCCAGCAGTTTCACTAGCGGGCAAGAGACCCAGTACTTC. Residues: CASSFTSGQETQYF.

The chain joins TRBV7-9 to TRBJ2-7; D is possibly TRBD1 (5 bases). CDR1 is SEHNR, CDR2 FQNEAQ, per germline (reference sequence). This CDR3 has 14 residues. The V gene lost 0 bases and the J gene lost 4 bases, with 10 bases spanning the gap. In DNA form, the CDR3 reads TGTGCCAGCAGCTTAGCAGGGGATCCTTACGAGCAGTACTTC. It translates to CASSLAGDPYEQYF.